Shown below are 11 T cell receptor beta chains from a single sample sequenced in a study of blood T cell repertoires in COVID-19. Some clones are missing from TCRdb's copy, which holds only in-frame ones; the method was immunoSEQ multiplex PCR. The sample lists some 400,000 clones; 75% to 90% were seen once. Sequences were obtained from PBMCs or T cells enriched from blood (not recorded which). The source of these receptors is a man aged 25 to 40 who had recovered from COVID-19.

This clone occurred a few times. The V gene is TRBV27, the J gene TRBJ1-1; D is ambiguous. Trimming stripped 10 bases from V and 1 base from J, with 10 bases between. Germline V gene sequence: CDR1 MNHEY, CDR2 SMNVEV (reference sequence). The length of the CDR3 is 12 residues. The CDR3 protein is CATRTGNTEAFF. CDR3 bases: TGTGCCACCCGGACTGGGAACACTGAAGCTTTCTTT.

This clone was counted once. The chain couples TRBV29-1 to TRBJ2-1; 8 nucleotides line up with TRBD2. V lost 7 bases and J lost 7; bases outside the gene matches: 6. The CDR3 consists of 12 residues. Germline V CDR1 and CDR2: SQVTM, ANQGSEA. Here the CDR3 reads CSAERGLNEQFF. In DNA form, the CDR3 reads TGCAGCGCTGAGCGGGGGCTGAATGAGCAGTTCTTC.

The chain has TRBV7-3 and TRBJ2-2; 8 nucleotides match TRBD1. V shed 5 bases and J 2 bases; nucleotides not matched to a gene: 19. CDR3 length: 20 residues. Germline loops: CDR1 SGHTA, CDR2 FQGTGA. CDR3 loop: CASSPNEAPTGETNTGELFF. DNA of the CDR3: TGTGCCAGCAGCCCAAACGAGGCCCCGACAGGGGAAACTAACACCGGGGAGCTGTTTTTT. Filled out from reference TRBV7-3 and TRBJ2-2, the complete variable domain reads GAGVSQTPSNKVTEKGKYVELRCDPISGHTALYWYRQSLGQGPEFLIYFQGTGAADDSGLPNDRFFAVRPEGSVSTLKIQRTERGDSAVYLCASSPNEAPTGETNTGELFFGEGSRLTVL.

This sequence joins TRBV18 and TRBJ1-1, with D maybe TRBD1 (5 bases). The CDR3 runs to 15 residues. V lost 1 base to trimming and J lost 3 bases, with 12 bases between them. Germline lookup yields CDR1 KGHSH and CDR2 LQKENI. CDR3 protein: CASSPQRQGDTEAFF. The CDR3, as DNA: TGTGCCAGCTCACCACAGAGACAAGGGGACACTGAAGCTTTCTTT.

The J gene is TRBJ2-5, the V gene TRBV5-1; D is possibly TRBD2 (6 bases). V lost 4 bases and J 5 bases, leaving 12 bases between the germline ends. The CDR3 covers 13 residues. Germline loops: CDR1 SGHRS, CDR2 YFSETQ. CDR3 residues: CASSTGVGETQYF. The CDR3 DNA is TGCGCCAGCAGCACGGGAGTAGGGGAGACCCAGTACTTC. The complete variable domain, with remaining parts taken from reference TRBV5-1 and TRBJ2-5, reads KAGVTQTPRYLIKTRGQQVTLSCSPISGHRSVSWYQQTPGQGLQFLFEYFSETQRNKGNFPGRFSGRQFSNSRSEMNVSTLELGDSALYLCASSTGVGETQYFGPGTRLLVL.

V gene TRBV13 combines with J gene TRBJ2-7; tentative D call: TRBD2 (6 bases). The V gene lost 5 bases and the J gene lost 7 bases, with 21 bases spanning the gap. CDR3 length: 15 amino acids. The germline V gene has CDR1 PRHDT and CDR2 FYEKMQ (reference sequence). The CDR3 DNA follows: TGTGCCAGCAGCCCCCCTGGTATGGCGGGGCGGGAGCAGTACTTC. It codes for CASSPPGMAGREQYF.

The chain carries TRBV27 and TRBJ2-7, with a possible D match to TRBD1 (6 bases). Germline lookup yields CDR1 MNHEY and CDR2 SMNVEV (reference sequence). V was clipped by 6 bases and J by 0 bases, with 18 bases between them. CDR3 size: 16 residues. DNA of the CDR3: TGTGCCAGCAGCCGCGACAGGTTGGGGAGCTCCTACGAGCAGTACTTC. As protein: CASSRDRLGSSYEQYF.

This sequence joins TRBV5-1 and TRBJ2-3, with 11 nucleotides matching TRBD2. CDR1 is SGHRS, CDR2 YFSETQ, per germline. The CDR3 loop spans 17 amino acids. The J segment lost 4 bases and the V segment lost 1 base, leaving 8 bases of the junction unmatched. Here the CDR3 reads CASSLNGLAGAADTQYF. The CDR3 DNA sequence: TGCGCCAGCAGCTTGAATGGACTAGCGGGTGCGGCAGATACGCAGTATTTT.

This chain links TRBV5-4 with TRBJ1-1, with D uncertain. Trimming removed 4 bases at V and 2 bases at J, with 9 bases between. This CDR3 contains 13 residues. Germline lookup yields CDR1 SGHNT and CDR2 YYREEE (reference sequence). CDR3 DNA: TGTGCCAGCAGCCTTACAGAAAACACTGAAGCTTTCTTT. This encodes CASSLTENTEAFF.

This chain uses TRBV19 with TRBJ2-5; TRBD2 matches 7 bases. V trimming: 3 bases; J trimming: 5 bases; junction bases outside the gene matches: 0. CDR3 length equals 12 residues. The germline V gene encodes CDR1 LNHDA and CDR2 SQIVND (reference sequence). CDR3 in amino acids: CASSISGETQYF. CDR3 nucleotide sequence: TGTGCCAGTAGTATTAGCGGGGAGACCCAGTACTTC.

This chain links TRBV28 with TRBJ1-2; perhaps TRBD1 as D (5 bases). The V gene's germline CDR1 is MDHEN and CDR2 SYDVKM. Between the trimmed V and J ends, which lost 7 bases and 7 bases, there was a span of 13 bases. The CDR3 is 12 amino acids. This chain's CDR3 is CASINQGFGYTF. CDR3 nucleotide sequence: TGTGCCAGCATTAACCAGGGCTTTGGCTACACCTTC.